Below are 29 T cell receptor beta chains sequenced from a single sample in a study of cytomegalovirus exposure and HLA in healthy donors listed by TCRdb under 2017. The method behind the library was the immunoSEQ multiplex PCR assay. For the multiplex PCR, a mixture combining 60 forward primers for TCR Vbeta segments and 13 reverse primers for TCR Jbeta segments was used. Held by TCRdb, this immuneACCESS table contains in-frame sequences only and omits some clones. Under half of the omission traces to an unresolved V gene where checked; the cause of the rest is unknown. In all, the sample holds around 99,000 clones, and approximately 80% of those were seen once. In total, the top ten clones hold roughly 3% of the sample. Specimen: PBMCs. These TCRs come from a man aged 35 to 55 in good health and CMV-seronegative.

V and J are TRBV28 and TRBJ1-1, with D uncertain. Germline CDR1 MDHEN, CDR2 SYDVKM. The V end lost 4 bases, the J end lost 7 bases, and 13 bases lay between the germline ends. This CDR3 region has 13 residues. In DNA form, the CDR3 reads TGTGCCAGCAGTTCGAACCAGCCAGGTGAAGCTTTCTTT. This sequence encodes CASSSNQPGEAFF. Looking up the rest from reference TRBV28 and TRBJ1-1 gives the full variable domain: DVKVTQSSRYLVKRTGEKVFLECVQDMDHENMFWYRQDPGLGLRLIYFSYDVKMKEKGDIPEGYSVSREKKERFSLILESASTNQTSMYLCASSSNQPGEAFFGQGTRLTVV.

The chain has TRBV10-2 and TRBJ2-3; 9 bases map to TRBD2. With 2 bases clipped from V and 1 base from J, the junction kept 7 bases outside the gene matches. Germline loops: CDR1 WSHSY, CDR2 SAAADI. There are 17 residues in the CDR3. The CDR3 protein is CASSERLAELRTDTQYF. In DNA form, the CDR3 reads TGCGCCAGCAGTGAGCGACTAGCGGAGCTACGCACAGATACGCAGTATTTT.

CDR3 in DNA: TGTGCCAGTAGTAATGCGGGGGCGCGTGGAAACACCATATATTTT. It translates to CASSNAGARGNTIYF. The J gene is TRBJ1-3, the V gene TRBV19, with D possibly TRBD1 on 6 matching bases. The CDR3 is 15 amino acids. Trimming removed 4 bases at V and 3 bases at J, with 13 bases between. The germline V gene has CDR1 LNHDA and CDR2 SQIVND (reference sequence). The whole variable domain, remainder taken from reference TRBV19 and TRBJ1-3, is DGGITQSPKYLFRKEGQNVTLSCEQNLNHDAMYWYRQDPGQGLRLIYYSQIVNDFQKGDIAEGYSVSREKKESFPLTVTSAQKNPTAFYLCASSNAGARGNTIYFGEGSWLTVV.

The table lists this clone with a few counts. This chain uses TRBV6-1 with TRBJ2-7; D is perhaps TRBD2 (6 bases). Trimming removed 0 bases from V and 4 bases from J, with 13 bases in between. Germline V lookup: CDR1 MNHNS, CDR2 SASEGT. CDR3 size: 15 residues. CDR3 nucleotides: TGTGCCAGCAGTGAAGCAGATGGGACTTCTTACGAGCAGTACTTC. It is translated as CASSEADGTSYEQYF.

The chain combines TRBV4-1 with TRBJ1-1; tentatively, D is TRBD1 (6 bases). Trimming removed 0 bases at V and 1 base at J, with 9 bases between. The CDR3 sequence is 15 residues long. Germline values: CDR1 MGHRA, CDR2 YSYEKL. The CDR3 DNA sequence: TGCGCCAGCAGCCAAGAGCACAGGGAGAACACTGAAGCTTTCTTT. Translated, it gives CASSQEHRENTEAFF.

The table lists this clone with a few counts. The chain employs TRBV28 and TRBJ2-7; D gene unclear. CDR3 length equals 14 residues. Germline V CDR1 and CDR2: MDHEN, SYDVKM. V was clipped by 7 bases and J by 2 bases, with 15 bases between them. The CDR3 sequence: CASKSQAPPYEQYF. The CDR3 bases are TGTGCCAGCAAATCCCAGGCCCCTCCCTACGAGCAGTACTTC.

The J gene is TRBJ1-2, the V gene TRBV5-1; 8 bases map to TRBD1. This CDR3 is built from 14 residues. The ends lost 4 bases at V and 6 bases at J; junction bases unmatched: 8. Germline values: CDR1 SGHRS, CDR2 YFSETQ. This CDR3 is CASSPDRAGNGYTF. CDR3 nucleotides: TGCGCCAGCAGCCCGGACAGGGCGGGAAATGGCTACACCTTC.

V is TRBV7-8 and J is TRBJ1-4, with no clear D. Germline CDR1 is SGHVS and CDR2 is FQNEAQ. The CDR3 has 13 residues. V was pared by 5 bases and J by 3 bases, with 7 bases between. The CDR3 bases are TGTGCCAGCAGCGGAGGACCTAATGAAAAACTGTTTTTT. The encoded protein is CASSGGPNEKLFF.

The chain combines TRBV9 with TRBJ1-1; possible D gene TRBD1, 6 bases. V gave up 4 bases and J gave up 3 bases, with 16 bases separating them. The CDR3 runs 15 residues. Germline-derived CDR1 and CDR2 are SGDLS and YYNGEE. This chain's CDR3 is CASSRRWGRDTEAFF. CDR3 coding DNA: TGTGCCAGCAGCAGGAGATGGGGGCGAGACACTGAAGCTTTCTTT.

This clone is a singleton in its sample. V gene TRBV7-6 combines with J gene TRBJ2-5, with 11 nucleotides matching TRBD1. The junction had 7 bases not matched to a gene; V was cut back by 5 bases and J by 2 bases. Germline-derived CDR1 and CDR2 are SGHVS and FNYEAQ. The length of the CDR3 is 16 residues. CDR3 nucleotides: TGTGCCAGCAGCCCCAGGGGGACAGGGGGACAAGAGACCCAGTACTTC. Encoded protein: CASSPRGTGGQETQYF.

The V call is TRBV18, the J call TRBJ2-2; 9 nucleotides match TRBD1. In germline, CDR1 is KGHSH, CDR2 LQKENI. The V gene end was trimmed by 2 bases and the J gene end by 3 bases; junction bases not matched to a gene: 4. CDR3 length equals 16 residues. This CDR3 reads CASSPGTGIDTGELFF. Written as DNA, the CDR3 is TGTGCCAGCTCACCAGGGACAGGGATAGACACCGGGGAGCTGTTTTTT. The full variable domain, rest sourced from reference TRBV18 and TRBJ2-2, is NAGVMQNPRHLVRRRGQEARLRCSPMKGHSHVYWYRQLPEEGLKFMVYLQKENIIDESGMPKERFSAEFPKEGPSILRIQQVVRGDSAAYFCASSPGTGIDTGELFFGEGSRLTVL.

V and J are TRBV6-6 and TRBJ1-2, with a tentative D call TRBD1 (6 bases). Trimming stripped 3 bases from V and 4 bases from J, with 12 bases between. The germline V gene encodes CDR1 MNHNY and CDR2 SVGAGI (reference sequence). The CDR3 is 14 amino acids. The DNA of the CDR3 is TGTGCCAGCAGTTATGAAGGGGGAGTCTATGGCTACACCTTC. Residues: CASSYEGGVYGYTF.

The J gene is TRBJ1-1, the V gene TRBV11-2; no clear D. Looked up from germline, CDR1 is SGHAT and CDR2 is FQNNGV. The CDR3 runs to 13 residues. V was pared by 5 bases and J by 0 bases, with 7 bases between. This chain's CDR3 is CASSMRVNTEAFF. Written as DNA, the CDR3 is TGTGCCAGCAGCATGAGGGTGAACACTGAAGCTTTCTTT.

The chain recombines TRBV5-4 with TRBJ1-2; 7 positions match TRBD1. There are 13 residues in the CDR3. Germline loops: CDR1 SGHNT, CDR2 YYREEE (reference sequence). After removal of 5 bases from V and 1 base from J, the junction contained 2 bases not matched to a gene. Written as DNA, the CDR3 is TGTGCCAGCAGACGGGACAGTAACTATGGCTACACCTTC. It codes for CASRRDSNYGYTF.

The chain employs TRBV7-9 and TRBJ1-2; D perhaps matches TRBD1 (5 bases). CDR1 and CDR2 (germline): SEHNR, FQNEAQ (reference sequence). The ends were cut back, 5 bases at V and 3 bases at J, with 19 bases in the middle. CDR3 length: 16 residues. The CDR3 nucleotides read TGTGCCAGCAGCCCGGGGCGGGGCGCGGGTGACTATGGCTACACCTTC. Protein sequence: CASSPGRGAGDYGYTF.

The J gene is TRBJ2-3, the V gene TRBV7-7, with D hard to call. Between the trimmed V and J ends, which lost 5 bases and 5 bases, there was a span of 8 bases. Germline V lookup: CDR1 SSHAT, CDR2 FNYEAQ (reference sequence). The length of the CDR3 is 12 residues. In DNA, the CDR3 is TGTGCCAGCAGCCCCACCGGAGATACGCAGTATTTT. This encodes CASSPTGDTQYF. The full variable domain, with the rest looked up from reference TRBV7-7 and TRBJ2-3, is GAGVSQSPRYKVTKRGQDVTLRCDPISSHATLYWYQQALGQGPEFLTYFNYEAQPDKSGLPSDRFSAERPEGSISTLTIQRTEQRDSAMYRCASSPTGDTQYFGPGTRLTVL.

The table lists this clone with a few counts. The genes are TRBV30 and TRBJ1-4; 8 bases are shared with TRBD1. Germline-derived CDR1 and CDR2 are GTSNPN and SVGIG (reference sequence). This CDR3 contains 20 residues. Losses at the gene ends were 2 bases for V and 0 bases for J; bases not matched to a gene: 17. The CDR3 DNA is TGTGCCTGGAGTAATTGGGGCAGGGGGCGCCTGGCTGCAACTAATGAAAAACTGTTTTTT. Translated, it gives CAWSNWGRGRLAATNEKLFF.

This clone turned up a few times. The V gene is TRBV19, the J gene TRBJ2-7; TRBD2 matches 9 bases. The germline V gene has CDR1 LNHDA and CDR2 SQIVND (reference sequence). The ends lost 5 bases at V and 3 bases at J; junction bases unmatched: 2. The CDR3 extends over 13 amino acids. CDR3 sequence: CASSLAGSYEQYF. In DNA form, the CDR3 reads TGTGCCAGTAGTCTAGCGGGAAGCTACGAGCAGTACTTC.

The chain uses TRBV6-1 and TRBJ2-7; 11 nucleotides align to TRBD2. The CDR3 is made up of 14 amino acids. Germline V gene data show CDR1 as MNHNS and CDR2 as SASEGT. V was clipped by 5 bases and J by 2 bases; unmatched bases: 2. The CDR3 nucleotides read TGTGCCAGCAGTCGGGGACTAGCGGCCTACGAGCAGTACTTC. It encodes CASSRGLAAYEQYF.

The CDR3 DNA sequence: TGTGCCAGCAGACCCGGGACAGGGGGCCGACAAGGTTTCAGCTACACCTTC. This codes for CASRPGTGGRQGFSYTF. The chain is built from TRBV5-6 and TRBJ1-2; 12 bases match TRBD1. Trimming cost V 5 bases and J 9 bases; bases outside gene matches: 17. Germline V lookup: CDR1 SGHDT, CDR2 YYEEEE. The CDR3 is made up of 17 amino acids.

The rearrangement links TRBV25-1 to TRBJ2-1; 8 nucleotides line up with TRBD2. The CDR3 loop spans 14 amino acids. The V segment lost 5 bases and the J segment 7 bases; nucleotides outside the gene matches: 7. Germline lookup yields CDR1 MGHDK and CDR2 SYGVNS. This CDR3 reads CASSKREKGNEQFF. As DNA, the CDR3 is TGTGCCAGCAGTAAGCGGGAGAAAGGTAATGAGCAGTTCTTC.

The rearrangement links TRBV28 to TRBJ1-1; unclear D gene. In germline, CDR1 is MDHEN, CDR2 SYDVKM. With 3 bases removed from V and 8 bases from J, the gap between germline ends came to 13 bases. The CDR3 consists of 13 residues. The CDR3 loop reads CASSFREFGEAFF. CDR3 in DNA: TGTGCCAGCAGTTTCCGGGAGTTCGGGGAAGCTTTCTTT.

The chain is built from TRBV27 and TRBJ1-2; D perhaps matches TRBD1 (5 bases). Trimming left V 5 bases short and J 3 bases short, with 13 bases between. The CDR3 extends over 14 amino acids. CDR1 is MNHEY, CDR2 SMNVEV, per germline (reference sequence). The CDR3 DNA is TGTGCCAGCAGTGCCGGACCGGGGGACTATGGCTACACCTTC. Protein: CASSAGPGDYGYTF.

The chain uses TRBV4-1 and TRBJ1-5, with TRBD1 identical over 10 bases. The V gene's germline CDR1 is MGHRA and CDR2 YSYEKL. Losses at the gene ends were 1 base for V and 6 bases for J; bases not matched to a gene: 3. The CDR3 is 15 amino acids. CDR3 region: CASSQAGQGGQPQHF. The CDR3 nucleotides read TGCGCCAGCAGCCAAGCCGGACAGGGGGGTCAGCCCCAGCATTTT.

Of note for this clone: The junction departs from germline at one end; a sequencing error may be responsible. This rearrangement joins TRBV6-4 to TRBJ1-1; D remains ambiguous. The V gene's germline CDR1 is MRHNA and CDR2 SNTAGT. This CDR3 region has 13 residues. CDR3 nucleotide sequence: TGTGCCAGCAGTCCGGACGGGAACACTGGAGCTTTCTTT. Translated: CASSPDGNTGAFF.

V usage is TRBV5-4 and J usage is TRBJ2-3; tentatively, D is TRBD2 (7 bases). Per the germline V gene, CDR1 is SGHNT and CDR2 is YYREEE (reference sequence). Deletions cut 4 bases from V and 2 bases from J, with 17 bases between. The CDR3 runs to 16 residues. The CDR3 loop reads CASSGEGRGYTDTQYF. The CDR3 region has the DNA TGTGCCAGCAGCGGGGAGGGCAGGGGCTACACAGATACGCAGTATTTT. The full variable domain, with the rest looked up from reference TRBV5-4 and TRBJ2-3, is ETGVTQSPTHLIKTRGQQVTLRCSSQSGHNTVSWYQQALGQGPQFIFQYYREEENGRGNFPPRFSGLQFPNYSSELNVNALELDDSALYLCASSGEGRGYTDTQYFGPGTRLTVL.

This clone came up a few times. This chain links TRBV2 with TRBJ1-5, with TRBD1 identical over 8 bases. Per the germline V gene, CDR1 is SNHLY and CDR2 is FYNNEI. The CDR3 totals 15 residues. V lost 5 bases to trimming and J lost 3 bases; unmatched junction nucleotides: 6. The CDR3 bases are TGTGCCAGCAGTTTCGACAGGGGCTTCAATCAGCCCCAGCATTTT. Its protein product is CASSFDRGFNQPQHF.

V is TRBV6-5 and J is TRBJ2-2; D may be TRBD2 (7 bases). CDR3 length: 15 residues. Trimming removed 6 bases from V and 7 bases from J, with 18 bases in between. Germline values: CDR1 MNHEY, CDR2 SVGAGI. CDR3: CASSRGALVVGELFF. The CDR3 coding sequence is TGTGCCAGCAGCCGGGGGGCGCTGGTCGTCGGGGAGCTGTTTTTT.

The J gene is TRBJ2-7, the V gene TRBV5-1; 8 bases map to TRBD2. Trimming cost V 0 bases and J 0 bases; bases outside gene matches: 5. Germline values: CDR1 SGHRS, CDR2 YFSETQ. The CDR3 totals 16 residues. CDR3 sequence reads: CASSLEPSGRSYEQYF. CDR3 coding DNA: TGCGCCAGCAGCTTGGAGCCTAGCGGGCGCTCCTACGAGCAGTACTTC.